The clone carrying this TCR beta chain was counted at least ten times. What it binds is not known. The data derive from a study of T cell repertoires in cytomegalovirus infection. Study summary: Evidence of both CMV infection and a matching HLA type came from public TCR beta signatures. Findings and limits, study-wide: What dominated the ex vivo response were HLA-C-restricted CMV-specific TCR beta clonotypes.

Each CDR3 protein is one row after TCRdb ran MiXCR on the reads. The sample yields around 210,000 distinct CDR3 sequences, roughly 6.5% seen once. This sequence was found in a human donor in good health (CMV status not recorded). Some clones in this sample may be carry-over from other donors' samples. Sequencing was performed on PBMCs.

The CDR3 region is CSAGGGHLMEQYF. The CDR3 DNA is TGCAGTGCTGGAGGGGGCCACCTTATGGAGCAGTACTTC. V gene TRBV20-1 combines with J gene TRBJ2-7, with D perhaps matching TRBD1 (7 bases). V was cut by 5 bases and J by 7 bases, with 18 bases left in between. CDR3 length equals 13 residues. Looked up from germline, CDR1 is DFQATT and CDR2 is SNEGSKA (reference sequence).